Shown below are 20 T cell receptor beta chains from a single sample sequenced in a study of post-analysis software for immune sequencing data. The antigens for these receptors are not known. Study-level results: Four or five TRBV segments occurring more often in patients than controls included TRBV5-6, TRBV5-1 and TRBV20-1.

Unique-molecular-identifier-tagged TCR beta cDNA libraries were used. TCRdb fed the PCR reads into MiXCR, producing one record per CDR3 protein. The data hold roughly 800,000 distinct CDR3 sequences, with 30% observed a single time. The sample comprised blood. These TCRs come from a girl aged 10-17 years with multiple sclerosis.

This clonotype was recorded many times. V gene TRBV15 combines with J gene TRBJ2-1; no clear D. The CDR3 length is 13 residues. Germline V lookup: CDR1 LNHNV, CDR2 YYDKDF (reference sequence). V lost 1 base, J lost 7 bases, and 8 bases lay in between. The CDR3 DNA sequence: TGTGCCACCAGCAGAGCCCCTGGGAATGAGCAGTTCTTC. Amino acids: CATSRAPGNEQFF.

The chain couples TRBV19 to TRBJ1-1; TRBD1 might be the D (5 bases). Germline V gives CDR1 LNHDA, CDR2 SQIVND (reference sequence). The CDR3 contains 13 residues. Trimming took 7 bases from V and 10 from J, leaving 19 bases between them. This chain's CDR3 is CASTPTERLRAFF. The CDR3 bases are TGTGCCAGTACCCCGACAGAACGCCTTAGAGCTTTCTTT.

For the CDR3, the DNA is TGCAGTGCTAGAGGTGGGCTAGCCCCAGATACGCAGTATTTT. Protein: CSARGGLAPDTQYF. V and J are TRBV20-1 and TRBJ2-3; a weak D match, TRBD2 (5 bases). The V gene's germline CDR1 is DFQATT and CDR2 SNEGSKA (reference sequence). Trimming cost V 1 base and J 4 bases, with 12 bases left between them. This CDR3 is 14 amino acids long.

The chain uses TRBV27 and TRBJ2-5; D is possibly TRBD2 (7 bases). Germline lookup yields CDR1 MNHEY and CDR2 SMNVEV (reference sequence). The V end lost 0 bases, the J end lost 5 bases, and 13 bases lay between the germline ends. The CDR3 is made up of 15 amino acids. The CDR3 loop is CASSLSGGGEETQYF. CDR3 bases: TGTGCCAGCAGTTTATCAGGAGGGGGGGAGGAGACCCAGTACTTC.

This clonotype was observed a handful of times. V usage is TRBV15 and J usage is TRBJ2-3, with 7 bases aligning to TRBD1. CDR3 length equals 15 residues. The V gene's germline CDR1 is LNHNV and CDR2 YYDKDF (reference sequence). With V trimmed by 4 bases and J by 4 bases, 8 bases remained unmatched. CDR3 loop: CATSTGQGDADTQYF. In DNA, the CDR3 is TGTGCCACCAGCACCGGGCAGGGGGATGCAGATACGCAGTATTTT.

The chain employs TRBV6-5 and TRBJ2-4, with 11 bases identical to TRBD2. The J call may be wrong; the DNA end is better matched by TRBJ2-7. The CDR3 totals 15 residues. CDR1 and CDR2 from the germline V gene are MNHEY and SVGAGI. This CDR3 reads CASRLSPGLADEQYF. CDR3 nucleotide sequence: TGTGCCAGCAGGCTCAGCCCGGGACTAGCGGACGAGCAGTACTTC.

The gene calls are TRBV7-9 and TRBJ1-6; unclear D gene. Trimming left V 0 bases short and J 6 bases short, with 12 bases between. The CDR3 totals 16 residues. Germline CDR1 and CDR2: SEHNR and FQNEAQ (reference sequence). As DNA, the CDR3 is TGTGCCAGCAGCTTAGCAGGCCGTCAACCTAATTCACCCCTCCACTTT. Protein product: CASSLAGRQPNSPLHF.

This clonotype has just a few counts. The J gene is TRBJ2-1, the V gene TRBV29-1; 8 bases map to TRBD2. This CDR3 has 18 residues. The germline gives CDR1 SQVTM, CDR2 ANQGSEA. J lost 12 bases, V lost 0 bases, and 22 bases had no gene match. CDR3 in amino acids: CSVEDPAFRSGGSAPQFF. The CDR3, as DNA: TGCAGCGTTGAAGATCCGGCTTTCAGAAGCGGGGGTTCCGCCCCGCAGTTCTTC.

There are a few counts of this clonotype. The gene calls are TRBV7-2 and TRBJ2-1; TRBD2 matches at 9 bases. CDR3 length: 15 amino acids. Germline CDR1 SGHTA, CDR2 FQGNSA. Losses at the gene ends were 4 bases for V and 4 bases for J; bases not matched to a gene: 5. The CDR3 DNA follows: TGTGCCAGCAGCTCAGGGCGGGGGGGTTACAATGAGCAGTTCTTC. Translated: CASSSGRGGYNEQFF.

As for this clonotype: A much larger clone sits a single nucleotide away, making a read error possible. The gene calls are TRBV29-1 and TRBJ2-4, with D possibly matching TRBD1 (5 bases). The CDR3 sequence is 16 residues long. The germline gives CDR1 SQVTM, CDR2 ANQGSEA. The CDR3 DNA reads TGCAGCGTTGAAGATCCGTTGGGCAGGGTTCAAAACACTCAGTACTTC. It encodes CSVEDPLGRVQNTQYF. Full variable domain (remainder filled in from reference TRBV29-1 and TRBJ2-4): SAVISQKPSRDICQRGTSLTIQCQVDSQVTMMFWYRQQPGQSLTLIATANQGSEATYESGFVIDKFPISRPNLTFSTLTVSNMSPEDSSIYLCSVEDPLGRVQNTQYFGAGTRLSVL.

This clonotype was picked up one time. An end of the junction does not agree with germline; a read error may underlie this. The rearrangement links TRBV27 to TRBJ1-1, with D tentatively TRBD1 (5 bases). CDR1 is MNHEY, CDR2 SMNVEV, per germline (reference sequence). CDR3 length equals 12 residues. CDR3 in DNA: TGTGCCGGCAGGGAAAGGAACACTGAAGCTTTCTTT. It specifies CAGRERNTEAFF.

The J gene is TRBJ2-1, the V gene TRBV4-3, with TRBD2 matching 11 bases. This CDR3 spans 17 amino acids. V shed 0 bases, J shed 4 bases, and the junction held 5 bases outside the gene matches. The V gene's germline CDR1 is LGHNA and CDR2 YSLEER. CDR3 region: CASSQEWLAGGYNEQFF. CDR3 sequence (DNA): TGCGCCAGCAGCCAAGAATGGCTAGCGGGAGGATACAATGAGCAGTTCTTC.

The chain is built from TRBV20-1 and TRBJ2-5; perhaps TRBD2 as D (5 bases). Germline assignment: CDR1 DFQATT and CDR2 SNEGSKA (reference sequence). This CDR3 is built from 15 residues. The V end was cut by 5 bases, the J end by 5 bases, with 21 bases between. The CDR3 is CSAAKAEGLSETQYF. CDR3 DNA sequence: TGCAGTGCTGCCAAGGCAGAGGGCCTTTCGGAGACCCAGTACTTC.

This clonotype was recorded many times. The rearrangement uses TRBV2 and TRBJ1-4; a possible D gene is TRBD1 (5 bases). V lost 4 bases and J lost 5, with 14 bases in between. From germline, CDR1 is SNHLY and CDR2 FYNNEI. The CDR3 is made up of 15 amino acids. The CDR3 spells CASSARAQENEKLFF. Here the CDR3 DNA reads TGTGCCAGCAGTGCCCGTGCACAGGAGAATGAAAAACTGTTTTTT.

The V and J genes are TRBV7-8 and TRBJ2-1, with 7 nucleotides matching TRBD1. V lost 4 bases, J lost 6 bases, and 12 bases stayed unmatched. This CDR3 has 16 residues. Germline-derived CDR1 and CDR2 are SGHVS and FQNEAQ. In DNA, the CDR3 is TGTGCCAGCAGCTGGGACAGCCTAGGGGCCCTCAATGAGCAGTTCTTC. Translation: CASSWDSLGALNEQFF.

The CDR3 coding sequence is TGCAGTGCTACGACTCCGGGACAGGGGACAGATACGCAGTATTTT. Encoded protein: CSATTPGQGTDTQYF. The V and J genes are TRBV20-1 and TRBJ2-3, with 10 bases that match TRBD1. Germline lookup yields CDR1 DFQATT and CDR2 SNEGSKA (reference sequence). The CDR3 is 15 amino acids. V dropped 4 bases and J dropped 3; count of bases not matched to a gene: 7.

This clonotype was picked up a small number of times. The J gene is TRBJ2-1, the V gene TRBV20-1; 10 bases agree with TRBD2. Trimming at V came to 6 bases and at J to 10 bases, leaving 12 bases not matched to a gene. The germline gives CDR1 DFQATT, CDR2 SNEGSKA (reference sequence). This CDR3 spans 14 amino acids. DNA for the CDR3: TGCAGTGCCCTTCCCCGGAGCGGGAGGGAGGAGCAGTTCTTC. This codes for CSALPRSGREEQFF.

This clonotype was seen only a few times. V and J are TRBV11-2 and TRBJ2-3, with 7 bases that match TRBD1. Looked up from germline, CDR1 is SGHAT and CDR2 is FQNNGV. V gave up 2 bases and J gave up 4 bases; unmatched junction bases: 6. The CDR3 is made up of 15 amino acids. The CDR3 DNA follows: TGTGCCAGCAGCTTATTAGGGGGCGTCCCAGATACGCAGTATTTT. Its protein is CASSLLGGVPDTQYF.

This clonotype was counted only a few times. This chain links TRBV15 with TRBJ1-5, with D perhaps matching TRBD1 (6 bases). The CDR3 runs to 14 residues. V was shortened by 6 bases and J by 0 bases, with 9 bases between the two germline ends. CDR1 and CDR2 from the germline V gene are LNHNV and YYDKDF (reference sequence). CDR3 sequence reads: CATSKQGSNQPQHF. The CDR3 region has the DNA TGTGCCACCAGTAAACAGGGTAGCAATCAGCCCCAGCATTTT.

Only a few counts were recorded for this clonotype. The chain is built from TRBV12-3 or TRBV12-4 and TRBJ2-5, with D possibly called TRBD1 or TRBD2 (5 bases each). The V gene lost 7 bases and the J gene lost 1 base, with 13 bases spanning the gap. The CDR3 runs 14 residues. Here the CDR3 reads CASTRTGAQETQYF. The CDR3 nucleotides are TGTGCCAGCACCCGGACCGGGGCCCAAGAGACCCAGTACTTC.